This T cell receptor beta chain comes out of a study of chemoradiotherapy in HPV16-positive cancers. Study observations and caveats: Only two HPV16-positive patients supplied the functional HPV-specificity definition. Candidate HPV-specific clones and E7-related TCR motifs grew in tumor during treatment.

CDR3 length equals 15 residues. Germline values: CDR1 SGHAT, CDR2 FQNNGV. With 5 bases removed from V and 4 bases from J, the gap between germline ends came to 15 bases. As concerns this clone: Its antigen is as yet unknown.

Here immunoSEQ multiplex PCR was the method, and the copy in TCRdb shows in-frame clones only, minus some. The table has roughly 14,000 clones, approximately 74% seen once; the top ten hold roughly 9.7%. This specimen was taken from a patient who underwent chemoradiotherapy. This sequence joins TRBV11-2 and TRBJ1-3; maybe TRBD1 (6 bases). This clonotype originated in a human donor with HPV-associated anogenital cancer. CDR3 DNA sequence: TGTGCCAGCAGCCGATCGGGGGCTCGCGGAAACACCATATATTTT. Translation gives CASSRSGARGNTIYF. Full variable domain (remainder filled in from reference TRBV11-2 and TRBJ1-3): EAGVAQSPRYKIIEKRQSVAFWCNPISGHATLYWYQQILGQGPKLLIQFQNNGVVDDSQLPKDRFSAERLKGVDSTLKIQPAKLEDSAVYLCASSRSGARGNTIYFGEGSWLTVV.